A selection of T cell receptor beta chains follows, all from one sample in a study of blood T cell repertoires in COVID-19. Generated by immunoSEQ multiplex PCR, the TCRdb table keeps only in-frame clones and is missing some. This sample yields around 230,000 clones, of which over 80% are seen a single time; 27% belongs to the top ten. Source material: peripheral blood. The receptors stem from a man between 35 and 55 years old with acute or convalescent COVID-19. Each CDR3 is given with its conserved first and last residue. D genes are given only for firm matches. Rows give clone size only sometimes, using once, few, many, or a class for an expanded clone.

J: TRBJ2-2; V: TRBV6-2/TRBV6-3; size: -; D: TRBD2; DNA: TGTGCCAGCAGTTCCGATAGCGGGAGCCCCTCGAACACCGGGGAGCTGTTTTTT; CDR3: CASSSDSGSPSNTGELFF
J: TRBJ2-1; V: TRBV7-9; size: -; D: -; DNA: TGTGCCAGCAGCTTAGCGGGCCACCCCCCCTACAATGAGCAGTTCTTC; CDR3: CASSLAGHPPYNEQFF
J: TRBJ1-1; V: TRBV27; size: -; D: TRBD1; DNA: TGTGCCAGCAGCTGGGGGACAGAACAACCCCACACTAACACTGAAGCTTTCTTT; CDR3: CASSWGTEQPHTNTEAFF
J: TRBJ1-1; V: TRBV25-1; size: -; D: TRBD1; DNA: TGTGCCAGCAGTGCTGGACAGGGGTTGGGCGACACTGAAGCTTTCTTT; CDR3: CASSAGQGLGDTEAFF
J: TRBJ2-3; V: TRBV7-3; size: -; D: TRBD2; DNA: TGTGCCAGCAGCTCTAGCGGGTACACAGATACGCAGTATTTT; CDR3: CASSSSGYTDTQYF
J: TRBJ1-2; V: TRBV2; size: -; D: -; DNA: TGTGCCAGTCACTGGGGGGTGAACTATGGCTACACCTTC; CDR3: CASHWGVNYGYTF
J: TRBJ1-3; V: TRBV5-4; size: -; D: TRBD1; DNA: TGTGCCAGCACCTTCGGGACAGAGCTGAACACCATATATTTT; CDR3: CASTFGTELNTIYF
J: TRBJ1-6; V: TRBV9; size: -; D: -; DNA: TGTGCCAGCAGTTTCGGGTGGTCCTCCCCCCTCCACTTT; CDR3: CASSFGWSSPLHF
J: TRBJ2-1; V: TRBV29-1; size: -; D: TRBD2; DNA: TGCAGCGTTGAAGGGGGACTAGCGGGGTACAATGAGCAGTTCTTC; CDR3: CSVEGGLAGYNEQFF
J: TRBJ2-7; V: TRBV18; size: -; D: TRBD2; DNA: TGTGCCAGCTCACCGACTAGCGGGAGCAACGAGCAGTACTTC; CDR3: CASSPTSGSNEQYF
J: TRBJ2-7; V: TRBV27; size: -; D: TRBD1; DNA: TGTGCCAGCAGTGACGGGACAGGGGCCTACGAGCAGTACTTC; CDR3: CASSDGTGAYEQYF
J: TRBJ2-3; V: TRBV11-3; size: once; D: TRBD2; DNA: TGTGCCAGCAGCTTAGTAGCGGGAGAAGATACGCAGTATTTT; CDR3: CASSLVAGEDTQYF